The present T cell receptor beta chain was sequenced within a study of PD-L1 blockade in urothelial cancer. Only in-frame clones appear in the TCRdb table, and some are missing; sequencing was by immunoSEQ multiplex PCR. The sample includes some 77,000 clones, 87% seen only once; the top ten take under 6%. CDR1 is SGHTA and CDR2 is FQGTGA in the germline V gene. V lost 4 bases to trimming and J lost 8 bases; unmatched junction nucleotides: 10. This CDR3 comprises 14 residues. The starting material was PBMCs, obtained around atezolizumab (anti-PD-L1) treatment. The receptor was derived from a woman aged 70-85 years with urothelial cancer. V gene TRBV7-3 combines with J gene TRBJ1-2; 7 bases agree with TRBD1. The CDR3 region has the DNA TGTGCCAGCAGCTCCTCGGACAGGTCAAAGGGCTACACCTTC. It translates to CASSSSDRSKGYTF.